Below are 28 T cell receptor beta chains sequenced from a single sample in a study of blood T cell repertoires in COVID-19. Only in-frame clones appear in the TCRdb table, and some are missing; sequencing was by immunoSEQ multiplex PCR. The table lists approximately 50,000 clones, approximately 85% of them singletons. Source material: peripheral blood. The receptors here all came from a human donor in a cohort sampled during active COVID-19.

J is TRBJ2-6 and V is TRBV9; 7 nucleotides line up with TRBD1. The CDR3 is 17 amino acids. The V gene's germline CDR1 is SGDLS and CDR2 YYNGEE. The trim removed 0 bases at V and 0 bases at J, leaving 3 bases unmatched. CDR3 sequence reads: CASSVEGGGSGANVLTF. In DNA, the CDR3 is TGTGCCAGCAGCGTAGAAGGGGGCGGCTCTGGGGCCAACGTCCTGACTTTC. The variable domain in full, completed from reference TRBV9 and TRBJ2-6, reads DSGVTQTPKHLITATGQRVTLRCSPRSGDLSVYWYQQSLDQGLQFLIQYYNGEERAKGNILERFSAQQFPDLHSELNLSSLELGDSALYFCASSVEGGGSGANVLTFGAGSRLTVL.

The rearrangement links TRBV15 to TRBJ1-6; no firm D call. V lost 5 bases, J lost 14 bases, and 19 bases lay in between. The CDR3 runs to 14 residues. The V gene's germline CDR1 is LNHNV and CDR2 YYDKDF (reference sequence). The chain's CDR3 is CATSLSATLGTLHF. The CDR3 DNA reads TGTGCCACCAGCCTGTCCGCTACCCTCGGGACCCTCCACTTT.

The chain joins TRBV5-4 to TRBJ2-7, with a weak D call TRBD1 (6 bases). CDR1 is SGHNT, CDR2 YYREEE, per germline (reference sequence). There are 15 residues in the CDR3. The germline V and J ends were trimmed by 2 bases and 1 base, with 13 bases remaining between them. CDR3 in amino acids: CASSLGQHNSYEQYF. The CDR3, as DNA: TGTGCCAGCAGCTTAGGACAGCACAATTCCTACGAGCAGTACTTC.

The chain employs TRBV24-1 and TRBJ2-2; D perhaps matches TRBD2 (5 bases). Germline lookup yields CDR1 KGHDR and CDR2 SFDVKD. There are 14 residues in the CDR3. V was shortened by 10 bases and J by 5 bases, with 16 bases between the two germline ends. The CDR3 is CATDSSLGTGELFF. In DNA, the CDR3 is TGTGCCACGGACTCTTCTCTCGGGACCGGGGAGCTGTTTTTT.

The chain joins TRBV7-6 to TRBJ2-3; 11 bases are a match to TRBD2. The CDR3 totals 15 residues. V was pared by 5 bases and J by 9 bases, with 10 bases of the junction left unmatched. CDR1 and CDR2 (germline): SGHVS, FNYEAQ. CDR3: CASSQTTSGEQTQYF. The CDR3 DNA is TGTGCCAGCAGCCAGACGACTAGCGGGGAGCAAACGCAGTATTTT.

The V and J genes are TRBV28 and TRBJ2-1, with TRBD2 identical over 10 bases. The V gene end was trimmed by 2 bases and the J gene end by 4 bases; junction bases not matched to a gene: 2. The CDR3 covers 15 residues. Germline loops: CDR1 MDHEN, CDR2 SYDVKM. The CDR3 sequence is CASSLGTSAYNEQFF. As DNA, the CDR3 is TGTGCCAGCAGTTTAGGGACTAGCGCGTACAATGAGCAGTTCTTC.

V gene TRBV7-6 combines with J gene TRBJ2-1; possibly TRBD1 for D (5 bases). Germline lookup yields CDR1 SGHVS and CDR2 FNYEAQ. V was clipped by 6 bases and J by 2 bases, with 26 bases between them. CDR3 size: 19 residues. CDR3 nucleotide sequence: TGTGCCAGCAGTCCCCTTACCTCCAACGACAGAATGGCCTACAATGAGCAGTTCTTC. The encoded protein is CASSPLTSNDRMAYNEQFF.

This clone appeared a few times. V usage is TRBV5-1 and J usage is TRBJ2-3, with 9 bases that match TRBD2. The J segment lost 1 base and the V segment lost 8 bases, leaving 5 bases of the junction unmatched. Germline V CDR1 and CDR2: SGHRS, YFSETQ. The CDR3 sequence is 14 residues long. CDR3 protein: CASKREAGTDTQYF. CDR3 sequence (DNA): TGCGCCAGTAAGCGGGAGGCCGGCACAGATACGCAGTATTTT.

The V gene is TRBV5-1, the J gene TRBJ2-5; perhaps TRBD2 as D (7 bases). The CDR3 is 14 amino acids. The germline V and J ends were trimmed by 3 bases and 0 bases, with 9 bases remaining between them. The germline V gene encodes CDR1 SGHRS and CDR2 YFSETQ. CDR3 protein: CASSSGGHQETQYF. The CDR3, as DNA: TGCGCCAGCAGCTCCGGGGGGCACCAAGAGACCCAGTACTTC.

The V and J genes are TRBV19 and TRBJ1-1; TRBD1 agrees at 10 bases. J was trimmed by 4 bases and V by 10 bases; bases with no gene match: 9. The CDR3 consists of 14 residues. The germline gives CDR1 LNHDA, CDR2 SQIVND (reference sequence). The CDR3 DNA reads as TGTGCCACAAGGAGGGACAGGGGAGGCACTGAAGCTTTCTTT. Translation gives CATRRDRGGTEAFF.

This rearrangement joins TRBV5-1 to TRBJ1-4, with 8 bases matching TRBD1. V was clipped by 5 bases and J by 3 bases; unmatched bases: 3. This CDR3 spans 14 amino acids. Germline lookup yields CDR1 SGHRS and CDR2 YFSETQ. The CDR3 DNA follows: TGCGCCAGCAGTGCAGGGGGCCCTAATGAAAAACTGTTTTTT. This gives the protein CASSAGGPNEKLFF.

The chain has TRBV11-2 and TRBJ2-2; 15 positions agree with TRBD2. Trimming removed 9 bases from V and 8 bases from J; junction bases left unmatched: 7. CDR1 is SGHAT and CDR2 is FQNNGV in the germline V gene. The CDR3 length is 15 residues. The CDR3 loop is CASRTSGRARGELFF. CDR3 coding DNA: TGTGCCAGTCGGACTAGCGGGAGGGCAAGGGGGGAGCTGTTTTTT.

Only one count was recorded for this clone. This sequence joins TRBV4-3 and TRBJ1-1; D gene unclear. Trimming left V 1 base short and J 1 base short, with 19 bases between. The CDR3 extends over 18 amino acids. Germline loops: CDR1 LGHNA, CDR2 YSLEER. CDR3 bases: TGCGCCAGCAGCCAAGTCTCTTTCCTGATAACAAGGAACACTGAAGCTTTCTTT. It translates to CASSQVSFLITRNTEAFF.

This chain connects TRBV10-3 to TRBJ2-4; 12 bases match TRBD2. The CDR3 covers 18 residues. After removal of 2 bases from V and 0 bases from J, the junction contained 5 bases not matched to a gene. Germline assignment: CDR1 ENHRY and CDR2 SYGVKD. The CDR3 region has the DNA TGTGCCATCAGTGAGACTAGCGGGAGGCGGGGAGCCAAAAACATTCAGTACTTC. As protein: CAISETSGRRGAKNIQYF.

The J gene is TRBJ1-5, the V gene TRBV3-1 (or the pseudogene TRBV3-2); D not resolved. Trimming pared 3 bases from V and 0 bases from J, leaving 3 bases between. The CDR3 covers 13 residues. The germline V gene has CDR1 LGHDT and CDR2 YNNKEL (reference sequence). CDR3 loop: CASSQSSNQPQHF. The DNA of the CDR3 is TGTGCCAGCAGCCAGAGTAGCAATCAGCCCCAGCATTTT.

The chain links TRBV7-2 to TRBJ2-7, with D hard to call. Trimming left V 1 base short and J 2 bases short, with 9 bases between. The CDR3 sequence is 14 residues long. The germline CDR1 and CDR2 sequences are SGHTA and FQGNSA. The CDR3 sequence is CASSLDVATYEQYF. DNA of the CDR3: TGTGCCAGCAGCTTAGACGTAGCCACCTACGAGCAGTACTTC.

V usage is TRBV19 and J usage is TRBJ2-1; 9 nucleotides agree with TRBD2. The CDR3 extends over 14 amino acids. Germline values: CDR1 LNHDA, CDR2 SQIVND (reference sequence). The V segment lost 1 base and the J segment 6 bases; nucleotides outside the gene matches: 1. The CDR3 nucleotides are TGTGCCAGTAGTATAGCTAGCGGGATCAATGAGCAGTTCTTC. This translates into CASSIASGINEQFF.

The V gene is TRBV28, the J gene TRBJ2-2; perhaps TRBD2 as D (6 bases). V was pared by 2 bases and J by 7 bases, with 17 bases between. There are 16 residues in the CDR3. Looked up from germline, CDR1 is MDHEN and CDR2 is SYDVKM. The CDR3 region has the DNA TGTGCCAGCAGTTTAGTATCCCGGGAGCGAGGCGGGGAGCTGTTTTTT. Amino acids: CASSLVSRERGGELFF.

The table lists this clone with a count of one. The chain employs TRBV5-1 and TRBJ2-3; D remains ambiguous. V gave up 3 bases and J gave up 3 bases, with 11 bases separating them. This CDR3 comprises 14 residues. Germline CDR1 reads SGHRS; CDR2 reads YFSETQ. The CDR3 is CASSYSFNTDTQYF. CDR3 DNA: TGCGCCAGCAGCTATAGTTTTAATACAGATACGCAGTATTTT.

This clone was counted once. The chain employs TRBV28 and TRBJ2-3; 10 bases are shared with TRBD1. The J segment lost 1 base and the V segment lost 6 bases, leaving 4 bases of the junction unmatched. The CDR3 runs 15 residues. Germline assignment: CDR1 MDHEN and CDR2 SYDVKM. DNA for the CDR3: TGTGCCAGCAGGAGACAGGGGGCACGCACAGATACGCAGTATTTT. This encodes CASRRQGARTDTQYF.

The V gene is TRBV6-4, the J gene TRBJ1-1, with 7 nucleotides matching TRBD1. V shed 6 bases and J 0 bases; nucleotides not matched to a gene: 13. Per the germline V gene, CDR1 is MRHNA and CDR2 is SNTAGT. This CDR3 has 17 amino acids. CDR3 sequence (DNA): TGTGCCAGCAGGAACCTGGAGGCAGGGGGGATGAACACTGAAGCTTTCTTT. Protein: CASRNLEAGGMNTEAFF.

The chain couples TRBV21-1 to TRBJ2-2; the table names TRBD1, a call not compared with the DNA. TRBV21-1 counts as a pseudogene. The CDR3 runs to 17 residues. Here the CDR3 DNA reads TGTGCCAGCAGCAATCTAACCGGGACAGGGGGAATCGGGGAGCTGTTTTTT. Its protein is CASSNLTGTGGIGELFF.

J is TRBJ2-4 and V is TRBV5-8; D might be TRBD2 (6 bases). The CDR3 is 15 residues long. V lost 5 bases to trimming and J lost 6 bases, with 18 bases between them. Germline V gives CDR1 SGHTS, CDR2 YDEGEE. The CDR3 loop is CASSRAKGLTNIQYF. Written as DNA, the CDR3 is TGTGCCAGCAGTCGGGCAAAGGGACTGACAAACATTCAGTACTTC. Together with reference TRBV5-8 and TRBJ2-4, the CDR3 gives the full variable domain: EAGVTQSPTHLIKTRGQQATLRCSPISGHTSVYWYQQALGLGLQFLLWYDEGEERNRGNFPPRFSGRQFPNYSSELNVNALELEDSALYLCASSRAKGLTNIQYFGAGTRLSVL.

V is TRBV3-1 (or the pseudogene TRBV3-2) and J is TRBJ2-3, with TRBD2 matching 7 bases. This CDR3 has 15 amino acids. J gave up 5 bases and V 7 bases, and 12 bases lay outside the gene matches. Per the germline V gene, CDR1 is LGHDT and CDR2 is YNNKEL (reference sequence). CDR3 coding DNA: TGTGCCAGCAACTCCGGGGGGACCCTATTAGATACGCAGTATTTT. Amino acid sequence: CASNSGGTLLDTQYF.

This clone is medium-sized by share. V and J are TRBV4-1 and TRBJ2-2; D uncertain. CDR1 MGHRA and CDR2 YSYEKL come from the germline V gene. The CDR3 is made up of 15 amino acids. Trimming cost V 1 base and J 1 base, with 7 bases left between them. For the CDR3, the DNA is TGCGCCAGCAGCCAAGGTCAGGTGAACACCGGGGAGCTGTTTTTT. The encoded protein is CASSQGQVNTGELFF.

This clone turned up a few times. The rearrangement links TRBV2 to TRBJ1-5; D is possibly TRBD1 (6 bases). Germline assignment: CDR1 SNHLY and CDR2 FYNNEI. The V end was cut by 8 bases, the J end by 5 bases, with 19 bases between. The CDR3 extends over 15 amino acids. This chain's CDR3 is CASLGGRNRDQPQHF. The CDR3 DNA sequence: TGTGCCAGCCTAGGGGGAAGAAATCGGGATCAGCCCCAGCATTTT.

CDR3 sequence (DNA): TGTGCCAGCAGCCTCACCGGGACAGCCCCAGGCGGGGCTTTCTTT. Amino acid sequence: CASSLTGTAPGGAFF. The chain joins TRBV5-4 to TRBJ1-1; 7 bases line up with TRBD1. The trim removed 4 bases at V and 11 bases at J, leaving 17 bases unmatched. From germline, CDR1 is SGHNT and CDR2 YYREEE (reference sequence). The CDR3 covers 15 residues.

The CDR3 loop reads CASSPGNRQETQYF. The CDR3 nucleotides read TGTGCCAGCTCACCTGGAAACAGACAAGAGACCCAGTACTTC. V is TRBV18 and J is TRBJ2-5; no clear D gene. The ends were cut back, 3 bases at V and 2 bases at J, with 10 bases in the middle. The CDR3 runs 14 residues. In germline, CDR1 is KGHSH, CDR2 LQKENI.